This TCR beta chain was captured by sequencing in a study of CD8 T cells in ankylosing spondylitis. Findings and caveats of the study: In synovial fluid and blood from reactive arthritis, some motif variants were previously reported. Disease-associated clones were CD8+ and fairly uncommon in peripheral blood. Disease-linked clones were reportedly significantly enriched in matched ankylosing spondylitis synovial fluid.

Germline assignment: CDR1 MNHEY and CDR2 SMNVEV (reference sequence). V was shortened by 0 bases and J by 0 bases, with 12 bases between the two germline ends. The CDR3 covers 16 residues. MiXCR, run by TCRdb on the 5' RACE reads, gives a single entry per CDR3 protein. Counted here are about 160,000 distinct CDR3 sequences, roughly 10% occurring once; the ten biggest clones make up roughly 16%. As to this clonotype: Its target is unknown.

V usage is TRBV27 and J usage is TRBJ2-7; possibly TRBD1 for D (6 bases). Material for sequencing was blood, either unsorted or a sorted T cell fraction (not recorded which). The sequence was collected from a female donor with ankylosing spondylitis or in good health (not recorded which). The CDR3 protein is CASSLSPDRISYEQYF. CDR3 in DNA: TGTGCCAGCAGTTTATCCCCAGACAGGATCTCCTACGAGCAGTACTTC.